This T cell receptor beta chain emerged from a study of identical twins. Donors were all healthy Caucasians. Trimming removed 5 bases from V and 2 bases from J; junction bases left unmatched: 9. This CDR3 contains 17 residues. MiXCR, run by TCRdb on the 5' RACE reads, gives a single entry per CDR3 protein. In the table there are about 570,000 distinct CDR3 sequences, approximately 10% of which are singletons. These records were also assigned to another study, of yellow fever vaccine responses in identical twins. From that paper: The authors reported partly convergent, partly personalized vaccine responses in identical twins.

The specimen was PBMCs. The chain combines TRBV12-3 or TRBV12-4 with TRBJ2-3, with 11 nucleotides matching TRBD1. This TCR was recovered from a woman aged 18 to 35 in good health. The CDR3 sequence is CASSPQDRGLTTDTQYF. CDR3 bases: TGTGCCAGCAGTCCCCAGGACAGGGGGCTAACCACAGATACGCAGTATTTT.